The subject of this entry is one T cell receptor beta chain. These data come from a study of blood T cell repertoires in COVID-19. About the study: The study drew acute and convalescent COVID-19 samples from the United States, Italy and Spain. T cells, B-cell-depleted T cells, or PBMCs supplied cDNA or gDNA.

Per germline, CDR1 LNHNV and CDR2 YYDKDF (reference sequence). The CDR3 is 14 amino acids. The V end lost 3 bases, the J end lost 7 bases, and 12 bases lay between the germline ends. As processed by the authors: Amplification of reference gene primers provided the estimated nucleated cell counts. Sequencing used immunoSEQ multiplex PCR; TCRdb keeps in-frame clones, though not all of them. The V and J calls and the clone size are those of that table, but D and trimming were determined from the DNA. The top ten hold 1.3% of the sample, which has tens of thousands of clones, approximately 86% seen once.

This TCR came from a man aged 55 to 69 with acute or convalescent COVID-19. The sample taken for sequencing was peripheral blood. The chain couples TRBV15 to TRBJ1-4; weak D call: TRBD1 (5 bases). The CDR3 DNA sequence: TGTGCCACCAGCAGGGCAGGGTCGAGTGAAAAACTGTTTTTT. It specifies CATSRAGSSEKLFF.